A single sample is the source of the 5 T cell receptor beta chains below, sequenced in a study of monozygotic twins with inflammatory bowel disease (dated by TCRdb to between 2019 and 2020). The receptor library was made with 5' RACE. Sequencing used an Illumina HiSeq 2500. TCRdb reprocessed the sequencing reads and holds a single record per CDR3 protein sequence, with no DNA. The table for this sample lists over 200,000 distinct CDR3 sequences. Together, the top ten hold approximately 1.6% of the sample. Sequences were obtained from blood. Receptors originate from a human donor with ulcerative colitis or Crohn's disease, or a healthy co-twin of an affected twin (not recorded which).

The V gene is TRBV10-3, the J gene TRBJ2-3; the D call from TCRdb, TRBD1, cannot be confirmed without DNA. Germline V lookup: CDR1 ENHRY, CDR2 SYGVKD. The CDR3 contains 14 residues. CDR3: CAIRQGTGADTQYF.

V and J are TRBV20-1 and TRBJ1-6; TCRdb gives TRBD1 as the D gene, but with no DNA this cannot be confirmed. CDR1 DFQATT and CDR2 SNEGSKA come from the germline V gene (reference sequence). The CDR3 sequence is 15 residues long. The CDR3 spells CSAPGESSYNSPLHF.

The V call is TRBV7-2, the J call TRBJ2-5; absent DNA, TCRdb's TRBD2 call cannot be checked. Germline-derived CDR1 and CDR2 are SGHTA and FQGNSA. This CDR3 region has 14 residues. The CDR3 loop reads CASSPRTLQETQYF.

The chain has TRBV4-1 and TRBJ2-1; the TRBD2 assignment by TCRdb is unverifiable without DNA. CDR3 length equals 17 residues. Germline V CDR1 and CDR2: MGHRA, YSYEKL. The CDR3: CASSQEERGRSGDEQFF.

This sequence joins TRBV28 and TRBJ2-7; TCRdb proposes TRBD2, but this gene call is untestable without DNA. CDR3 length: 15 residues. Germline loops: CDR1 MDHEN, CDR2 SYDVKM. The CDR3 sequence is CASSSRVAGRWEQYF. Full variable domain (remainder filled in from reference TRBV28 and TRBJ2-7): DVKVTQSSRYLVKRTGEKVFLECVQDMDHENMFWYRQDPGLGLRLIYFSYDVKMKEKGDIPEGYSVSREKKERFSLILESASTNQTSMYLCASSSRVAGRWEQYFGPGTRLTVT.